This TCR beta chain was documented in a study of CXCR4 blockade with PD-1 therapy in pancreatic cancer (dated by TCRdb to the late 2010s). At the level of the whole study: The study analyzed resected pancreatic ductal adenocarcinoma using multiplex immunohistochemistry and TCRbeta immunosequencing, along with ex vivo slice culture to test PD-1 and CXCR4 blockade. To assess intratumoral heterogeneity, two geographically distinct regions from each of over 5 tumors were TCR-sequenced.

Extracted DNA was used for immunosequencing of TCRbeta CDR3 regions with the immunoSEQ Assay at Adaptive Biotechnologies. The study's processing was this. To measure the absolute abundance of each unique TCRbeta CDR3, the sequences were collapsed and filtered. Clonality was defined as 1 minus Pielou's evenness, computed on productive in-frame rearrangements only. For regional overlap, the top 100 nucleotide rearrangements were followed across paired samples, and the Morisita index was used to compare paired samples against unrelated samples. The immunoSEQ Rearrangement Details tool was used to assess whether nucleotide rearrangements converged onto identical amino acid sequences. TCRdb limited this immuneACCESS table to in-frame rearrangements with V and J called. A share of clones is missing; checked studies link under half to unresolved V genes, and the rest is unexplained. V and J calls and clone size follow that table, whereas D and trimming were derived from the DNA. The sample table holds approximately 8,900 clones, of which around 50% were seen once. The biggest ten clones account for approximately 7.2% of the sample.

Broader findings and caveats from the paper: Amino acid clone frequency correlated strongly with the number of distinct nucleotide rearrangements encoding it, suggesting convergent selection by common tumor antigens. Because only TCRbeta chains were sequenced, true antigen-specificity overlap among convergent dominant clones remained unconfirmed while awaiting paired alpha-beta single-cell sequencing. Tumors showed clonal expansion, with mean productive clonality around 0.14 versus 0.05 in healthy blood, but clonality did not correlate with survival.

The archived tumor blocks came from patients who had not received neoadjuvant therapy before resection. In the preserved-tissue arm, the study used 30 or so surgical resection samples taken from approximately 25 pancreatic ductal adenocarcinoma patients who had not previously been treated. DNA for the resection arm was extracted from ten 5-micron curls of FFPE tumor cut next to the multiplex immunohistochemistry slide. Remarks on this clone: Its antigen remains undetermined. Nothing much larger sits one base from this clone, and base qualities are not available.

Input material: tumor tissue. The receptor was derived from a human donor with pancreatic ductal adenocarcinoma.

Here the CDR3 is given as CASSLVGRRETQYF. The nucleotides are TGTGCCAGCAGCTTAGTTGGGCGTAGGGAGACCCAGTACTTC. The rearrangement combines TRBV11-3 with TRBJ2-5; the D gene cannot be resolved reliably. The germline V gene sets CDR1 to SGHNT and CDR2 to YENEEA. Including the terminal cysteine and phenylalanine, the CDR3 comprises 14 residues. CDR3 DNA is the only sequence kept; it has 42 bases, read in frame from the first base. The junction shows trimming of 1 base on V and 5 bases on J, plus 11 bases between the germline ends.